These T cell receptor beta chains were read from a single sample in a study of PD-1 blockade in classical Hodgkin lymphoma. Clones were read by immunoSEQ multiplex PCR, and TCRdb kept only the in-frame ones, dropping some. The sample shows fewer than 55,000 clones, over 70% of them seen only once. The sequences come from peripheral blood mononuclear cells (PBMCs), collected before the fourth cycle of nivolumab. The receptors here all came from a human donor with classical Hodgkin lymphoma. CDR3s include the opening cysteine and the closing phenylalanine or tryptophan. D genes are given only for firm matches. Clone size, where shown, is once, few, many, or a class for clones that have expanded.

CASSETGTDNYGYTF,TGTGCCAGTAGTGAAACCGGGACGGACAACTATGGCTACACCTTC,-,TRBV19,TRBJ1-2,-
CASSLEVGQPQYF,TGTGCCAGCAGCTTAGAAGTAGGACAGCCGCAGTATTTT,-,TRBV11-3,TRBJ2-3,-
CASSVGQGADYGYTF,TGTGCCAGCAGCGTTGGACAGGGGGCTGACTATGGCTACACCTTC,TRBD1,TRBV9,TRBJ1-2,-
CASSEGQGMNQPQHF,TGTGCCAGCAGTGAGGGGCAGGGCATGAATCAGCCCCAGCATTTT,-,TRBV6-1,TRBJ1-5,-
CASSDPGRGTEAFF,TGTGCCAGCAGCGACCCGGGACGGGGGACTGAAGCTTTCTTT,-,TRBV9,TRBJ1-1,-
CASSATGGNYEQYF,TGTGCCAGCAGCGCGACAGGGGGCAATTACGAGCAGTACTTC,TRBD1,TRBV7-9,TRBJ2-7,-
CASSLGTGNNSPLHF,TGCGCCAGCAGCTTGGGGACAGGGAATAATTCACCCCTCCACTTT,TRBD1,TRBV5-1,TRBJ1-6,-
CASSERYQPQHF,TGTGCCAGCAGCGAAAGGTATCAGCCCCAGCATTTT,-,TRBV7-2,TRBJ1-5,few
CATSRPSYGYTF,TGTGCCACCAGCAGGCCAAGCTATGGCTACACCTTC,-,TRBV15,TRBJ1-2,-
CASSPRGPAPDTQYF,TGTGCCAGCAGCCCCCGGGGCCCAGCCCCAGATACGCAGTATTTT,-,TRBV7-3,TRBJ2-3,-
CAWSAGLAGRDEQFF,TGTGCCTGGAGTGCGGGACTAGCGGGGAGGGATGAGCAGTTCTTC,TRBD2,TRBV30,TRBJ2-1,-
CASMGGTVYGYTF,TGTGCCAGTATGGGAGGGACAGTCTATGGCTACACCTTC,TRBD1,TRBV19,TRBJ1-2,once
CASVLFLGNTIYF,TGTGCTAGTGTGCTCTTTCTTGGAAACACCATATATTTT,-,TRBV12-5,TRBJ1-3,few
CASSFRRVDSPLHF,TGTGCCAGCAGTTTCCGCAGGGTGGATTCACCCCTCCACTTT,-,TRBV28,TRBJ1-6,-
CATSGSTDTQYF,TGTGCCACAAGCGGGAGCACAGATACGCAGTATTTT,-,TRBV27,TRBJ2-3,-